A selection of T cell receptor beta chains follows, all from one sample in a study of CD8 T cells in ankylosing spondylitis. Using its own MiXCR run on the 5' RACE reads, TCRdb lists one record per CDR3 protein. The table has about 840,000 distinct CDR3 sequences, 10% to 15% seen once. Sequencing used blood, either unsorted or a sorted T cell fraction (not recorded which). The receptors shown here come from a male donor with ankylosing spondylitis. Both conserved end residues are part of each CDR3. The D gene is left open where the match is weak. The size entry is marked missing in some rows and otherwise reads once, few, many or a size class.

V gene	J gene	D gene	clone size	CDR3 protein	CDR3 DNA
TRBV30	TRBJ2-5	-	few	CAWSDGNQETQYF	TGTGCCTGGTCGGACGGAAACCAAGAGACCCAGTACTTC
TRBV3-1	TRBJ1-2	-	few	CASSQDRQDVYGYTF	TGTGCCAGCAGCCAAGATCGACAGGACGTCTATGGCTACACCTTC
TRBV4-1	TRBJ2-3	-	few	CASSLSPGARRTDTQYF	TGCGCCAGCAGCCTATCCCCTGGGGCTCGCCGCACAGATACGCAGTATTTT
TRBV20-1	TRBJ1-2	-	many	CSFYRDTTYGYTF	TGCAGTTTTTACCGGGACACCACCTATGGCTACACCTTC
TRBV20-1	TRBJ2-1	-	-	CSASGAPDKLFYNEQFF	TGCAGTGCTAGCGGGGCCCCGGACAAACTATTCTACAATGAGCAGTTCTTC
TRBV29-1	TRBJ2-2	TRBD2	few	CSVRGLLSNTGELFF	TGCAGCGTTCGGGGACTACTATCCAACACCGGGGAGCTGTTTTTT
TRBV4-3	TRBJ2-1	-	few	CASSPRIITNEQFF	TGCGCCAGCAGCCCTCGGATAATTACGAATGAGCAGTTCTTC
TRBV7-8	TRBJ2-2	-	-	CASTPAGNTGELFF	TGTGCCAGCACCCCAGCGGGGAACACCGGGGAGCTGTTTTTT
TRBV20-1	TRBJ1-2	-	-	CSARIQEGDYGYTF	TGCAGTGCTAGGATACAGGAGGGGGATTATGGCTACACCTTC
TRBV21-1	TRBJ2-1	-	-	CAHDRGKALGYNEQFF	TGTGCCCACGACAGGGGGAAAGCCCTCGGGTACAATGAGCAGTTCTTC
TRBV4-2	TRBJ2-7	-	-	CASSQEWANRYEQYF	TGTGCCAGCAGCCAAGAATGGGCCAATCGCTACGAGCAGTACTTC
TRBV5-1	TRBJ2-2	TRBD1	-	CASSIVDRGRVGELFF	TGCGCCAGCAGCATTGTGGACAGGGGGCGAGTCGGGGAGCTGTTTTTT
TRBV15	TRBJ2-7	TRBD2	many	CATSRPDGGGIYEQYF	TGTGCCACCAGCAGACCGGACGGCGGGGGGATCTACGAGCAGTACTTC
TRBV25-1	TRBJ1-1	-	-	CASSEGQGWNTEAFF	TGTGCCAGCAGTGAGGGCCAGGGCTGGAACACTGAAGCTTTCTTT
TRBV11-2	TRBJ1-3	-	-	CASRLSGNTIYF	TGTGCCAGCAGACTGAGTGGAAACACCATATATTTT
TRBV7-9	TRBJ2-3	-	few	CASSLTYGAGSDTQYF	TGTGCCAGCAGCTTGACTTATGGGGCCGGCTCAGATACGCAGTATTTT
TRBV6-1	TRBJ2-7	-	-	CASGNRAEGSYEQYF	TGTGCCAGCGGCAACAGGGCCGAGGGCTCCTACGAGCAGTACTTC
TRBV3-1	TRBJ2-7	-	few	CASSQLGSVQYF	TGTGCCAGCAGCCAATTAGGGTCGGTGCAGTACTTC
TRBV2	TRBJ2-5	TRBD1	many	CASSPSTGGETQYF	TGTGCCAGCAGTCCTTCGACAGGGGGGGAGACCCAGTACTTC
TRBV7-2	TRBJ2-5	TRBD1	few	CASSLIPQGAGETQYF	TGTGCCAGCAGCTTAATTCCGCAGGGGGCAGGAGAGACCCAGTACTTC
TRBV20-1	TRBJ1-2	-	many	CSAYYYGYTF	TGCAGTGCTTACTACTATGGCTACACCTTC
TRBV12-3/TRBV12-4	TRBJ1-1	-	many	CASSLYTEAFF	TGTGCCAGCAGCTTGTACACTGAAGCTTTCTTT
TRBV20-1	TRBJ2-1	-	-	CCAREAKTLSYNEQFF	TGCTGTGCTAGAGAAGCAAAGACTCTGTCCTACAATGAGCAGTTCTTC
TRBV7-3	TRBJ2-3	TRBD1	-	CASSQPDREDTQYF	TGTGCCAGCAGCCAACCGGACAGGGAGGATACGCAGTATTTT
TRBV5-1	TRBJ2-3	TRBD2	few	CASSPLAGAEDTQYF	TGCGCCAGCAGCCCGTTAGCGGGGGCCGAAGATACGCAGTATTTT
TRBV11-2	TRBJ1-6	-	-	CASSLVMGNSPLHF	TGTGCCAGCAGCTTAGTCATGGGGAATTCACCCCTCCACTTT
TRBV5-1	TRBJ2-2	-	few	CASSPQATTGELFF	TGCGCCAGCAGCCCGCAGGCTACCACCGGGGAGCTGTTTTTT
TRBV11-2	TRBJ2-2	-	-	CASTGGTNTGELFF	TGTGCCAGCACGGGCGGGACCAACACCGGGGAGCTGTTTTTT
TRBV24-1	TRBJ2-3	-	-	CATRRDTTDTQYF	TGTGCCACCAGACGGGACACTACAGATACGCAGTATTTT
TRBV20-1	TRBJ1-5	-	many	CSARVLWGQPQHF	TGCAGTGCTAGAGTACTCTGGGGGCAGCCCCAGCATTTT
TRBV18	TRBJ2-1	-	-	CASSRQARFYNEQFF	TGTGCCAGCTCACGACAGGCTCGATTCTACAATGAGCAGTTCTTC
TRBV5-1	TRBJ2-7	-	many	CASSLSSGVYEQYF	TGCGCCAGCAGCTTGTCCAGTGGGGTCTACGAGCAGTACTTC
TRBV10-3	TRBJ2-7	-	-	CAITQQGSGEQYF	TGTGCCATCACCCAACAGGGTTCCGGCGAGCAGTACTTC
TRBV5-5	TRBJ1-4	-	once	CASSPLYATNEKLFF	TGTGCCAGCAGCCCCCTTTACGCAACTAATGAAAAACTGTTTTTT
TRBV5-1	TRBJ1-2	-	-	CASTFEGTYGYTF	TGCGCCAGCACCTTTGAGGGTACCTATGGCTACACCTTC
TRBV7-9	TRBJ1-1	-	-	CASSFVQGITEAFF	TGTGCCAGCAGCTTTGTCCAGGGTATCACTGAAGCTTTCTTT
TRBV20-1	TRBJ1-2	-	few	CSALPLGRDNYGYTF	TGCAGTGCTCTCCCTTTAGGACGGGATAACTATGGCTACACCTTC
TRBV3-1	TRBJ2-5	-	-	CASSQRGRQETQYF	TGTGCCAGCAGTCAACGAGGCAGGCAAGAGACCCAGTACTTC
TRBV6-1	TRBJ2-7	-	many	CASRRTANYEQYF	TGTGCCAGCAGACGGACCGCCAACTACGAGCAGTACTTC
TRBV20-1	TRBJ2-5	-	few	CSAKVGSQETQYF	TGCAGTGCTAAAGTTGGTAGCCAAGAGACCCAGTACTTC
TRBV29-1	TRBJ2-1	TRBD2	many	CSVAPGLAFDEQFF	TGCAGCGTCGCCCCGGGACTAGCGTTCGATGAGCAGTTCTTC
TRBV20-1	TRBJ1-5	-	few	CSAPGLDGGRNQPQHF	TGCAGTGCCCCCGGTCTGGACGGAGGACGCAATCAGCCCCAGCATTTT
TRBV7-2	TRBJ2-7	-	few	CASSLAHGGLREQYF	TGTGCCAGCAGCTTAGCTCATGGGGGCCTAAGAGAGCAGTACTTC
TRBV7-9	TRBJ2-1	TRBD1	-	CASSSGQGYEQFF	TGTGCCAGCAGCTCGGGACAGGGGTATGAGCAGTTCTTC
TRBV4-2	TRBJ1-4	TRBD1	-	CASSQAETGVEKLFF	TGTGCCAGCAGCCAAGCCGAGACAGGGGTTGAAAAACTGTTTTTT
TRBV10-3	TRBJ2-3	-	few	CAISGRWGDTQYF	TGTGCCATCAGTGGGAGGTGGGGAGATACGCAGTATTTT
TRBV20-1	TRBJ1-1	-	-	CSASYRTEAFF	TGCAGTGCTAGCTACAGAACTGAAGCTTTCTTT
TRBV18	TRBJ2-1	-	-	CASSPPTSSYNEQFF	TGTGCCAGCTCACCACCGACGAGCTCCTACAATGAGCAGTTCTTC
TRBV20-1	TRBJ2-2	TRBD2	few	CSAPTSGGTTGELFF	TGCAGTGCCCCGACTAGCGGGGGAACCACCGGGGAGCTGTTTTTT
TRBV5-1	TRBJ2-1	TRBD1	few	CASSMVGQAQNEQFF	TGCGCCAGCAGCATGGTGGGACAGGCCCAAAATGAGCAGTTCTTC
TRBV7-2	TRBJ2-2	-	-	CASSFQQAGTGELFF	TGTGCCAGCAGCTTTCAACAGGCGGGGACCGGGGAGCTGTTTTTT
TRBV5-1	TRBJ2-7	TRBD1	-	CASSFTPGQGSYEQYF	TGCGCCAGCAGCTTTACCCCGGGACAGGGCTCCTACGAGCAGTACTTC
TRBV5-6	TRBJ2-1	-	many	CASSLLTSSYNEQFF	TGTGCCAGCAGCTTGTTGACCAGTTCTTACAATGAGCAGTTCTTC
TRBV24-1	TRBJ2-2	TRBD2	-	CATSDTGTSGDNTGELFF	TGTGCCACCAGTGATACGGGGACTAGCGGGGACAACACCGGGGAGCTGTTTTTT
TRBV7-2	TRBJ1-5	-	-	CASSLATGNNQPQHF	TGTGCCAGCAGCTTAGCGACGGGGAACAATCAGCCCCAGCATTTT